This T cell receptor (beta chain) was sequenced in a study of cytomegalovirus exposure and HLA in healthy donors. Overall study results and limits: The authors judged a highly shared variant cluster likely a sequencing artifact. Evidence from a later analysis indicated that most CMV-associated TCR beta chains looked HLA-restricted.

From germline, CDR1 is SGHNT and CDR2 YYREEE (reference sequence). This CDR3 has 17 amino acids. J was trimmed by 1 base and V by 4 bases; bases with no gene match: 9. Healthy bone marrow donors made up the donors. As to this clone: Its antigen is unidentified.

Primers for the PCR totalled 60 Vbeta and 13 Jbeta. Produced via immunoSEQ multiplex PCR; TCRdb's table is partial and in-frame only. The sample holds tens of thousands of clones; about nine tenths are singletons and the top ten take 9.2%. The receptor's source is a man aged 30-40 years in good health and CMV-seropositive. Input material: PBMCs. The V gene is TRBV5-4, the J gene TRBJ2-5, with TRBD2 matching 11 bases. CDR3 DNA sequence: TGTGCCAGCAGCCCCGCCCCGGGACTAGCGGTCCAAGAGACCCAGTACTTC. Translated: CASSPAPGLAVQETQYF.